A selection of T cell receptor beta chains follows, all from one sample in a study of CD8 T cells in Susac syndrome. TCRdb independently ran MiXCR on the immunoSEQ multiplex PCR reads; one entry per CDR3 protein. The repertoire includes 150,000 to 200,000 distinct CDR3 sequences, under 97% of them detected once, and around 0.092% sits in the top ten. Sequencing was carried out using CD4+ T cells from PBMCs. These receptors originate from a human donor with Susac syndrome. Each CDR3 is given with its conserved first and last residue. D genes are given only for firm matches.

TRBJ1-2,14,TRBV5-6,TRBD1,TGTGCCAGCAGCTGGGACAGGGAGGATGGTGGCTACACCTTC,CASSWDREDGGYTF
TRBJ1-4,15,TRBV20-1,.,TGCAGTGCTAGATCTGGTTCTGCAACTAATGAAAAACTGTTTTTT,CSARSGSATNEKLFF
TRBJ1-6,14,TRBV12-3/TRBV12-4,.,TGTGCCAGCAGTTTCAAGGGGCAAGACTCACCCCTCCACTTT,CASSFKGQDSPLHF
TRBJ2-2,17,TRBV6-1,TRBD2,TGTGCCACCTACCCCTGGTCAGCGGGGGGGCACAACGGGGAGCTGTTTTTT,CATYPWSAGGHNGELFF
TRBJ1-2,15,TRBV4-1,TRBD1,TGCGCCAGCAGAGTGGGACAGGGGGCTAACTATGGCTACACCTTC,CASRVGQGANYGYTF
TRBJ2-3,12,TRBV9,.,TGTGCCAGCAGCGTAGGAATAGATACGCAGTATTTT,CASSVGIDTQYF
TRBJ2-2,16,TRBV5-1,.,TGCGCCAGCAGCTTGGCGGGGAGCGTGAACACCGGGGAGCTGTTTTTT,CASSLAGSVNTGELFF
TRBJ2-7,15,TRBV28,TRBD1,TGTGCCAGCAGTTCTTGGGGACAGGGTTACTACGAGCAGTACTTC,CASSSWGQGYYEQYF
TRBJ2-5,13,TRBV25-1,TRBD2,TGTGCCACCTCTCTAGCGGGGGAAGAGACCCAGTACTTC,CATSLAGEETQYF
TRBJ1-5,15,TRBV18,TRBD1,TGTGCCAGCTCACCAAGACAGGGAAAGAATCAGCCCCAGCATTTT,CASSPRQGKNQPQHF
TRBJ1-5,15,TRBV20-1,.,TGCAGTGCTAGAGAGAGGGGGGTAAGCAATCAGCCCCAGCATTTT,CSARERGVSNQPQHF
TRBJ2-3,12,TRBV30,.,TGTGCCTGGACTCTTAGCGCCTCCGGGCAGTATTTT,CAWTLSASGQYF
TRBJ2-5,15,TRBV5-1,.,TGCGCCAGCAGCTTGGTTGGCGGAACCCAAGAGACCCAGTACTTC,CASSLVGGTQETQYF
TRBJ1-5,15,TRBV5-1,.,TGCGCCAGCAGCTTGCTAACGGGCGAGGATCAGCCCCAGCATTTT,CASSLLTGEDQPQHF
TRBJ1-6,12,TRBV20-1,.,TGCAGTGCTAGAGATCCGGGGGTCACCCTCCACTTT,CSARDPGVTLHF
TRBJ1-6,13,TRBV30,.,TGTGCCTGGGCGGAGGGGGATAATTCACCCCTCCACTTT,CAWAEGDNSPLHF